The 18 T cell receptor beta chains given below trace back to one sample, sequenced in a study of blood T cell repertoires in COVID-19. Libraries were prepared by immunoSEQ multiplex PCR; TCRdb keeps only in-frame clonotypes and omits some of them. The sample carries some 220,000 clones, roughly 81% recorded once. What was sequenced was peripheral blood. Receptor source: a man aged 50 to 60 with acute or convalescent COVID-19.

This chain joins TRBV19 and TRBJ1-1, with D perhaps TRBD1 (6 bases). V was clipped by 5 bases and J by 6 bases, with 19 bases between them. The germline gives CDR1 LNHDA, CDR2 SQIVND (reference sequence). This CDR3 contains 15 residues. CDR3 protein: CASSVGGGKVAEAFF. CDR3 nucleotide sequence: TGTGCCAGTAGTGTAGGGGGAGGAAAGGTGGCTGAAGCTTTCTTT.

The chain employs TRBV3-1 (or the pseudogene TRBV3-2) and TRBJ2-2; possibly TRBD2 for D (6 bases). V lost 5 bases to trimming and J lost 7 bases, with 23 bases between them. The CDR3 is made up of 17 amino acids. In germline, CDR1 is LGHDT, CDR2 YNNKEL (reference sequence). The CDR3 nucleotides are TGTGCCAGCAGCTTGGCTGGGACTCCGGTTTTGTTCGGGGAGCTGTTTTTT. Its protein product is CASSLAGTPVLFGELFF.

The rearrangement uses TRBV6-5 and TRBJ1-4, with D possibly being TRBD1 (6 bases). Germline loops: CDR1 MNHEY, CDR2 SVGAGI. V was shortened by 0 bases and J by 7 bases, with 15 bases between the two germline ends. This CDR3 region has 16 residues. CDR3 loop: CASSYSRVTGLEKLFF. In DNA, the CDR3 is TGTGCCAGCAGTTACTCGCGGGTAACAGGGCTTGAAAAACTGTTTTTT.

This chain uses TRBV28 with TRBJ1-5; D not certain. Germline V CDR1 and CDR2: MDHEN, SYDVKM. CDR3 length equals 14 residues. The V end was cut by 3 bases, the J end by 5 bases, with 11 bases between. The CDR3 loop reads CASSFNSGHQPQHF. The CDR3, as DNA: TGTGCCAGCAGTTTTAACAGTGGGCATCAGCCCCAGCATTTT. Combining the CDR3 with reference TRBV28 and TRBJ1-5 gives the whole variable domain DVKVTQSSRYLVKRTGEKVFLECVQDMDHENMFWYRQDPGLGLRLIYFSYDVKMKEKGDIPEGYSVSREKKERFSLILESASTNQTSMYLCASSFNSGHQPQHFGDGTRLSIL.

The gene calls are TRBV9 and TRBJ2-7, with a possible D match to TRBD2 (5 bases). This CDR3 region has 15 residues. From germline, CDR1 is SGDLS and CDR2 YYNGEE. V dropped 4 bases and J dropped 3 bases, with 17 bases sitting between them. This chain's CDR3 is CASSPQRTAYYEQYF. For the CDR3, the DNA is TGTGCCAGCAGCCCCCAGAGGACTGCTTACTACGAGCAGTACTTC.

This clone was seen a handful of times. This chain uses TRBV11-2 with TRBJ1-1, with D maybe TRBD1 (5 bases). Per the germline V gene, CDR1 is SGHAT and CDR2 is FQNNGV. Trimming cost V 5 bases and J 7 bases, with 23 bases left between them. The CDR3 covers 16 residues. The CDR3: CASSPGGGFGTYEAFF. The CDR3 coding sequence is TGTGCCAGCAGCCCCGGGGGGGGGTTTGGGACCTATGAAGCTTTCTTT.

In its sample, this clone was seen once. CDR3 protein: CASSLGFSSGLSTYEQYF. CDR3 coding DNA: TGTGCCAGCAGCTTAGGTTTTTCTAGCGGTCTTTCCACCTACGAGCAGTACTTC. This sequence joins TRBV11-3 and TRBJ2-7, with TRBD2 identical over 7 bases. J gave up 2 bases and V 1 base, and 14 bases lay outside the gene matches. The CDR3 loop spans 18 amino acids. In germline, CDR1 is SGHNT, CDR2 YENEEA.

This chain connects TRBV5-1 to TRBJ1-1; D remains ambiguous. Germline V gene sequence: CDR1 SGHRS, CDR2 YFSETQ. The CDR3 extends over 12 amino acids. V was cut by 2 bases and J by 4 bases, with 6 bases left in between. CDR3 region: CASSLSGTEAFF. For the CDR3, the DNA is TGCGCCAGCAGCTTATCCGGCACTGAAGCTTTCTTT.

This chain joins TRBV3-1 (or the pseudogene TRBV3-2) and TRBJ1-1; no firm D call. The germline V and J ends were trimmed by 4 bases and 3 bases, with 9 bases remaining between them. The germline V gene encodes CDR1 LGHDT and CDR2 YNNKEL (reference sequence). This CDR3 is 13 amino acids long. This CDR3 reads CASSRNRDTEAFF. CDR3 in DNA: TGTGCCAGCAGCCGAAACAGAGACACTGAAGCTTTCTTT.

This chain links TRBV7-9 with TRBJ2-7, with a weak D call TRBD2 (5 bases). Trimming removed 1 base at V and 1 base at J, with 11 bases between. Germline V gene data show CDR1 as SEHNR and CDR2 as FQNEAQ (reference sequence). The CDR3 extends over 15 amino acids. CDR3 DNA sequence: TGTGCCAGCAGCTTAGAGGTAGCGACATCCTACGAGCAGTACTTC. This gives the protein CASSLEVATSYEQYF.

This chain links TRBV6-5 with TRBJ1-1; 7 bases are a match to TRBD1. V trimming: 7 bases; J trimming: 4 bases; junction bases outside the gene matches: 6. Germline V gene lookup returns CDR1 MNHEY and CDR2 SVGAGI. CDR3 length: 13 amino acids. CDR3 coding DNA: TGTGCCAGCATAGGGGGCGGTGGCACTGAAGCTTTCTTT. It specifies CASIGGGGTEAFF.

This chain connects TRBV5-1 to TRBJ1-2; possible D gene TRBD1, 6 bases. Germline V gene lookup returns CDR1 SGHRS and CDR2 YFSETQ. This CDR3 is 17 amino acids long. Trimming left V 1 base short and J 2 bases short, with 18 bases between. CDR3 nucleotide sequence: TGCGCCAGCAGCTTGAGGACAGCAATAGGGGCGAACTATGGCTACACCTTC. Encoded protein: CASSLRTAIGANYGYTF.

This chain joins TRBV18 and TRBJ1-1, with D perhaps TRBD1 (5 bases). CDR1 and CDR2 (germline): KGHSH, LQKENI. The CDR3 runs to 16 residues. The germline V and J ends were trimmed by 6 bases and 1 base, with 18 bases remaining between them. CDR3 nucleotide sequence: TGTGCCAGCTCCCCCGCCTCGAGACAGAGGAACACTGAAGCTTTCTTT. Its translation is CASSPASRQRNTEAFF.

The CDR3 sequence: CATSRSPGLAGGEQFF. In DNA form, the CDR3 reads TGTGCCACCAGCAGATCCCCGGGACTAGCGGGAGGTGAGCAGTTCTTC. The chain couples TRBV15 to TRBJ2-1; 15 bases are a match to TRBD2. There are 16 residues in the CDR3. V was clipped by 2 bases and J by 9 bases; unmatched bases: 5. Germline assignment: CDR1 LNHNV and CDR2 YYDKDF (reference sequence).

The DNA of the CDR3 is TGTGCCAGCAGCCAAGGGGGGGGGACCTATAATTCACCCCTCCACTTT. Translation: CASSQGGGTYNSPLHF. The V call is TRBV3-1 (or the pseudogene TRBV3-2), the J call TRBJ1-6; D is possibly TRBD1 (5 bases). Looked up from germline, CDR1 is LGHDT and CDR2 is YNNKEL (reference sequence). This CDR3 has 16 amino acids. V lost 1 base and J 2 bases, leaving 9 bases between the germline ends.

The chain has TRBV7-9 and TRBJ2-2, with TRBD1 as a possible D gene (5 bases). CDR3 length equals 15 residues. Germline values: CDR1 SEHNR, CDR2 FQNEAQ (reference sequence). V shed 1 base and J shed 7 bases, with 13 bases lying between them. The CDR3 sequence: CASSLGARADGELFF. The CDR3 DNA is TGTGCCAGCAGCTTAGGGGCCAGGGCGGACGGGGAGCTGTTTTTT.

The DNA for the CDR3 is TGTGCCAGCTCATCCCGACAGGGGGACTATGGCTACACCTTC. Residues: CASSSRQGDYGYTF. The chain has TRBV18 and TRBJ1-2; 9 bases map to TRBD1. CDR3 length: 14 amino acids. After removal of 5 bases from V and 3 bases from J, the junction contained 4 bases not matched to a gene. Germline V lookup: CDR1 KGHSH, CDR2 LQKENI.

The chain is built from TRBV6-5 and TRBJ1-4, with a possible D match to TRBD1 (6 bases). The CDR3 contains 15 residues. Germline V CDR1 and CDR2: MNHEY, SVGAGI. V dropped 6 bases and J dropped 5 bases, with 16 bases sitting between them. The DNA of the CDR3 is TGTGCCAGCAGCCCGTCAGGGGTCGGGAATGAAAAACTGTTTTTT. This codes for CASSPSGVGNEKLFF.